A single sample gave rise to the 25 T cell receptor beta chains below, sequenced in a study of blood T cell repertoires in COVID-19 (dated by TCRdb to about 2020). The library was made by the immunoSEQ multiplex PCR assay. The clones in this table, taken by TCRdb from immuneACCESS, are in-frame only. Not every clone is retained; where verified, under half of the shortfall comes from an unresolved V gene, and the cause of the rest is unknown. The sample includes about 190,000 clones, with 84% observed a single time. The ten largest clones add up to around 19% of the sample. The sequenced sample consisted of peripheral blood. These receptors came from a human donor in a cohort sampled during active COVID-19.

This clone was seen a few times. J is TRBJ1-1 and V is TRBV9; D gene unclear. Germline CDR1 is SGDLS and CDR2 is YYNGEE. The V and J ends lost 0 bases and 4 bases respectively, with 13 bases between them. CDR3 size: 15 residues. The CDR3 loop is CASSVAEGIGTEAFF. The CDR3 coding sequence is TGTGCCAGCAGCGTAGCCGAGGGCATTGGCACTGAAGCTTTCTTT.

The chain has TRBV2 and TRBJ1-5; 10 nucleotides agree with TRBD1. The germline CDR1 and CDR2 sequences are SNHLY and FYNNEI. J was trimmed by 6 bases and V by 4 bases; bases with no gene match: 3. This CDR3 contains 14 residues. The CDR3: CASSGTGGAQPQHF. The CDR3, as DNA: TGTGCCAGCAGTGGGACAGGGGGAGCTCAGCCCCAGCATTTT.

This clone was observed once. V and J are TRBV5-6 and TRBJ1-2, with unresolved D. This CDR3 spans 14 amino acids. Germline V gene lookup returns CDR1 SGHDT and CDR2 YYEEEE. V was cut by 0 bases and J by 0 bases, with 6 bases left in between. For the CDR3, the DNA is TGTGCCAGCAGCTTGGGGGCTTCTAACTATGGCTACACCTTC. Translation: CASSLGASNYGYTF.

The chain couples TRBV7-8 to TRBJ1-5; no reliable D call. The germline V and J ends were trimmed by 5 bases and 3 bases, with 14 bases remaining between them. Germline V lookup: CDR1 SGHVS, CDR2 FQNEAQ. The CDR3 loop spans 15 amino acids. The CDR3 nucleotides are TGTGCCAGCAGCCCATTAGACACTTTCAATCAGCCCCAGCATTTT. Its protein is CASSPLDTFNQPQHF.

The chain employs TRBV7-9 and TRBJ1-5; 8 bases fit TRBD1. The CDR3 covers 16 residues. V gave up 5 bases and J gave up 0 bases; unmatched junction bases: 6. Germline-derived CDR1 and CDR2 are SEHNR and FQNEAQ (reference sequence). CDR3 nucleotide sequence: TGTGCCAGCAGCAAGTGGACAGGGAATAGCAATCAGCCCCAGCATTTT. Protein sequence: CASSKWTGNSNQPQHF.

The chain combines TRBV6-1 with TRBJ2-5; D unresolved. CDR1 is MNHNS, CDR2 SASEGT, per germline. Trimming took off 2 bases at V and 6 bases at J, with 7 bases between the two ends. CDR3 size: 12 residues. This CDR3 is CASSEPPQTQYF. CDR3 DNA sequence: TGTGCCAGCAGTGAACCCCCTCAGACCCAGTACTTC.

The chain is built from TRBV7-2 and TRBJ1-2; perhaps TRBD1 as D (5 bases). The CDR3 covers 11 residues. V gave up 5 bases and J gave up 4 bases, with 5 bases separating them. Germline assignment: CDR1 SGHTA and CDR2 FQGNSA. CDR3 loop: CASSQGYGYTF. The DNA of the CDR3 is TGTGCCAGCAGCCAGGGCTATGGCTACACCTTC.

This clone was seen at least ten times. The chain combines TRBV13 with TRBJ2-1; 10 bases match TRBD1. The V gene end was trimmed by 6 bases and the J gene end by 8 bases; junction bases not matched to a gene: 10. CDR1 is PRHDT and CDR2 is FYEKMQ in the germline V gene (reference sequence). This CDR3 has 15 amino acids. CDR3 nucleotides: TGTGCCAGCAGAGTGACAGGGGGCGTTAGGTATGAGCAGTTCTTC. Protein: CASRVTGGVRYEQFF.

The gene calls are TRBV5-5 and TRBJ1-2, with 8 bases aligning to TRBD1. This CDR3 region has 16 residues. Germline values: CDR1 SGHKS, CDR2 YYEKEE (reference sequence). With 4 bases clipped from V and 4 bases from J, the junction kept 12 bases outside the gene matches. The CDR3 DNA reads TGTGCCAGCAGCAAGACTTATCCAGGGGGCGGCTATGGCTACACCTTC. Its translation: CASSKTYPGGGYGYTF.

In this sample, this clone turned up once. The CDR3 DNA reads as TGTGCCAGCAGCCCAGGACTTAGCGGATACACAGATACGCAGTATTTT. It specifies CASSPGLSGYTDTQYF. This chain uses TRBV5-8 with TRBJ2-3, with D possibly matching TRBD2 (6 bases). V lost 4 bases, J lost 2 bases, and 17 bases lay in between. This CDR3 has 16 residues. Germline V gene sequence: CDR1 SGHTS, CDR2 YDEGEE.

The chain is built from TRBV10-3 and TRBJ2-1; weak D call: TRBD2 (5 bases). The CDR3 has 16 residues. The germline gives CDR1 ENHRY, CDR2 SYGVKD. Trimming pared 3 bases from V and 6 bases from J, leaving 18 bases between. CDR3 residues: CAISERDGLRGNEQFF. CDR3 bases: TGTGCCATCAGTGAACGAGACGGACTTAGAGGCAATGAGCAGTTCTTC.

The chain is built from TRBV11-2 and TRBJ1-2, with 9 positions matching TRBD1. CDR1 is SGHAT, CDR2 FQNNGV, per germline. After removal of 0 bases from V and 4 bases from J, the junction contained 12 bases not matched to a gene. The CDR3 covers 18 residues. CDR3 bases: TGTGCCAGCAGCTTAGATAGGGGACAGGGTATATCGAGCTATGGCTACACCTTC. It is translated as CASSLDRGQGISSYGYTF.

This clone was seen only once. The chain links TRBV3-1 (or the pseudogene TRBV3-2) to TRBJ1-4; a weak D match, TRBD1 (5 bases). Per germline, CDR1 LGHDT and CDR2 YNNKEL (reference sequence). V was clipped by 7 bases and J by 8 bases, with 14 bases between them. The CDR3 is 13 residues long. CDR3 in amino acids: CASTTGGVEKLFF. CDR3 nucleotide sequence: TGTGCCAGCACCACAGGCGGTGTCGAAAAACTGTTTTTT.

The chain employs TRBV7-6 and TRBJ2-2, with TRBD2 matching over 7 bases. Trimming at V came to 3 bases and at J to 4 bases, leaving 11 bases not matched to a gene. This CDR3 spans 17 amino acids. From germline, CDR1 is SGHVS and CDR2 FNYEAQ. The CDR3 coding sequence is TGTGCCAGCAGCTTCCCGGGGGGAGTAGTAAGCACCGGGGAGCTGTTTTTT. Protein product: CASSFPGGVVSTGELFF.

This chain links TRBV5-5 with TRBJ1-5; possibly TRBD1 for D (5 bases). Trimming removed 4 bases at V and 6 bases at J, with 20 bases between. Germline V lookup: CDR1 SGHKS, CDR2 YYEKEE (reference sequence). The CDR3 consists of 16 residues. CDR3 loop: CASSVVLGVVSQPQHF. The CDR3 DNA reads as TGTGCCAGCAGCGTCGTGCTAGGGGTAGTGAGTCAGCCCCAGCATTTT.

The chain carries TRBV6-5 and TRBJ1-1; weak D call: TRBD1 (5 bases). Trimming removed 2 bases at V and 7 bases at J, with 14 bases between. Germline lookup yields CDR1 MNHEY and CDR2 SVGAGI. This CDR3 is 14 amino acids long. The CDR3: CASSYVREGGEAFF. The DNA of the CDR3 is TGTGCCAGCAGTTACGTCAGGGAGGGTGGTGAAGCTTTCTTT.

This rearrangement joins TRBV2 to TRBJ1-5; D might be TRBD1 (6 bases). This CDR3 contains 15 residues. The ends were cut back, 5 bases at V and 7 bases at J, with 18 bases in the middle. The germline gives CDR1 SNHLY, CDR2 FYNNEI. CDR3 nucleotide sequence: TGTGCCAGCAGTACCCGAGTTAGGACAGCCCAGCCCCAGCATTTT. Its translation is CASSTRVRTAQPQHF.

This chain joins TRBV19 and TRBJ1-2; 9 bases align to TRBD1. CDR1 LNHDA and CDR2 SQIVND come from the germline V gene (reference sequence). There are 17 residues in the CDR3. V shed 7 bases and J 0 bases; nucleotides not matched to a gene: 12. This CDR3 is CASTGATGTGTNYGYTF. In DNA form, the CDR3 reads TGTGCCAGTACGGGGGCCACCGGGACAGGGACTAACTATGGCTACACCTTC.

V usage is TRBV3-1 (or the pseudogene TRBV3-2) and J usage is TRBJ1-1; weak D call: TRBD1 (5 bases). CDR3 length: 15 amino acids. Germline assignment: CDR1 LGHDT and CDR2 YNNKEL (reference sequence). V shed 0 bases and J shed 4 bases, with 12 bases lying between them. CDR3 in amino acids: CASSQDAGWATEAFF. For the CDR3, the DNA is TGTGCCAGCAGCCAAGACGCAGGGTGGGCCACTGAAGCTTTCTTT.

The gene calls are TRBV6-1 and TRBJ1-2; D gene uncertain. This CDR3 is 13 amino acids long. From germline, CDR1 is MNHNS and CDR2 SASEGT. Trimming took 2 bases from V and 7 from J, leaving 11 bases between them. The CDR3 nucleotides are TGTGCCAGCAGTGAATTCAAAGCTGGTGGCTACACCTTC. Its translation: CASSEFKAGGYTF.

The chain carries TRBV6-5 and TRBJ1-1; tentatively, D is TRBD1 (5 bases). Germline V gene sequence: CDR1 MNHEY, CDR2 SVGAGI. This CDR3 region has 16 residues. The V gene lost 0 bases and the J gene lost 4 bases, with 15 bases spanning the gap. The CDR3 coding sequence is TGTGCCAGCAGTTACTCGAGTGGTCAGGGCGTCACTGAAGCTTTCTTT. It translates to CASSYSSGQGVTEAFF.

This chain connects TRBV18 to TRBJ2-5; no clear D. CDR1 and CDR2 (germline): KGHSH, LQKENI. The CDR3 has 13 residues. The germline V and J ends were trimmed by 5 bases and 2 bases, with 9 bases remaining between them. CDR3 in amino acids: CASSFDSQETQYF. DNA of the CDR3: TGTGCCAGCTCATTTGACTCTCAAGAGACCCAGTACTTC.

The rearrangement joins TRBV5-3 to TRBJ2-7; 7 bases map to TRBD1. TRBV5-3 qualifies as an ORF whose function is uncertain. V was pared by 2 bases and J by 0 bases, with 2 bases of the junction left unmatched. The CDR3 runs 14 residues. CDR3 sequence reads: CARSLDRVSYEQYV. The CDR3 region has the DNA TGTGCCAGAAGCTTAGACAGGGTCTCCTACGAGCAGTACGTC.

The V gene is TRBV5-5, the J gene TRBJ1-5, with D perhaps matching TRBD1 (5 bases). CDR3 length equals 14 residues. V lost 6 bases and J lost 2, with 12 bases in between. Germline V gene data show CDR1 as SGHKS and CDR2 as YYEKEE (reference sequence). This chain's CDR3 is CASTPGVGNQPQHF. The CDR3 nucleotides read TGTGCCAGCACCCCGGGGGTGGGCAATCAGCCCCAGCATTTT.

The rearrangement joins TRBV10-3 to TRBJ1-2, with 8 bases that match TRBD1. The V segment lost 7 bases and the J segment 4 bases; nucleotides outside the gene matches: 11. The CDR3 extends over 15 amino acids. Germline CDR1 is ENHRY and CDR2 is SYGVKD. The CDR3 is CAITSPDRDGYGYTF. DNA for the CDR3: TGTGCCATCACCAGTCCGGACAGGGACGGCTATGGCTACACCTTC.